This T cell receptor beta chain was captured in a study of pediatric ulcerative colitis. CDR3 length: 16 residues. About this clone: Its target is not known.

Study conclusions and caveats: Acute severe colitis showed lower rectal diversity from clonal expansions.

The assay was run at survey level. Measured with immunoSEQ multiplex PCR; TCRdb has only the in-frame clones, and not every one. The sample contains about 34,000 clones, 75% of which appear only once. Rectal tissue came from one to two pinch biopsies taken at colonoscopy. The receptor's source is a boy aged 5-17 years with severe ulcerative colitis. Sequencing was performed on gut tissue. The gene calls are TRBV21-1 and TRBJ1-5. TRBV21-1 is termed a pseudogene. DNA for the CDR3: TGTGCCAGCAGCAAAGACAAGGTATTCAGCAATCAGCCCCAGCATTTT. Residues: CASSKDKVFSNQPQHF.